This T cell receptor (beta chain) comes out of a study of blood T cell repertoires in COVID-19. Across the study: Nucleic acid was either cDNA or gDNA, and it came from T cells, B-cell-depleted T cells, or PBMCs.

The V segment lost 3 bases and the J segment 6 bases; nucleotides outside the gene matches: 8. The CDR3 is 16 amino acids. CDR1 and CDR2 (germline): LGHNA, YNFKEQ. This clone has just one count. In the original processing: Reference gene primer amplification in the assay estimated nucleated cell counts. TCRdb's table, derived via immunoSEQ multiplex PCR, lists solely in-frame clones and lacks some. V and J calls and clone size are as listed in that table; D and trimming were resolved from the DNA. The sample lists fewer than 30,000 clones, nearly 85% occurring once. The sample consisted of peripheral blood. The receptor comes from a man between 65 and 85 years old with active COVID-19. The chain links TRBV4-2 to TRBJ2-7; 13 positions match TRBD2. CDR3 coding DNA: TGTGCCAGCAGCCAGAGGGGACTAGCGGGGACATCCGAGCAGTACTTC. Translating it yields CASSQRGLAGTSEQYF.